This TCR beta chain was sequenced in a study of blood T cell repertoires in COVID-19. Study summary: T cells, B-cell-depleted T cells, or PBMCs supplied cDNA or gDNA.

The CDR3 is 13 residues long. CDR1 and CDR2 (germline): SEHNR, FQNEAQ (reference sequence). With 1 base removed from V and 12 bases from J, the gap between germline ends came to 13 bases. Original methodology: Reference gene primer amplification gave estimated nucleated cell counts. Sequencing was performed with immunoSEQ multiplex PCR; in TCRdb, only in-frame clones are kept and a portion is missing. V and J calls and clone size come straight from that table; D and trimming were deduced from the DNA. The sample contains 40,000 to 55,000 clones, over 85% of which appear only once. It was during active infection that Seattle patients were enrolled and then longitudinally followed.

The sample comprised peripheral blood. J is TRBJ2-1 and V is TRBV7-9, with a possible D match to TRBD2 (5 bases). The sequence was collected from a man aged 50 or older with COVID-19, enrolled during active disease. The CDR3 sequence: CASSLGTAEWQFF. The CDR3 DNA sequence: TGTGCCAGCAGCTTAGGGACTGCGGAATGGCAGTTCTTC.